This TCR beta chain originates from a study of regulatory T cells in long-lasting Graves disease (dated by TCRdb to about 2021). Context from the whole study: Newly diagnosed Graves' disease patients had taken antithyroid drugs for less than 3 months. Persistent Graves' disease patients were compared with newly diagnosed Graves' disease patients by peripheral blood TCR sequencing and RNA sequencing. The study was registered as a clinical trial and conducted in China. A total of about 33 samples were covered by TCR sequencing, comprising approximately 13 persistent and around 20 newly diagnosed Graves' disease patients.

The intended sense of this specimen's time point label: newly diagnosed GD, antithyroid drugs for less than 3 months. For both TCR sequencing and RNA sequencing, RNA was extracted from PBMCs using TRIzol. Graves' disease was diagnosed according to American Thyroid Association guidelines. The patients came from an endocrinology department in Xi'an, China. Each patient gave approximately 10 milliliters of peripheral blood, collected in an EDTA anticoagulant tube. PBMCs were isolated by Ficoll Paque Plus density gradient separation without further T cell sorting. RNA quality was checked with an Agilent 2100 Bioanalyzer and agarose gel, and concentration with a NanoDrop 2000. Taken from the germline V gene, the CDR1 and CDR2 loops are MNHGY and SVAAGI. The cysteine opens and the phenylalanine closes a CDR3 of 15 amino acids. The only DNA kept is the CDR3, 45 bases in frame from the first base. V is trimmed back by 4 bases and J by 2 bases, and the junction contains 6 bases that no gene match accounts for.

The paper's findings and limits, for the study overall: More public clonotypes were shared among persistent patients (around 3,000) than among newly diagnosed patients (roughly 1,000). The small sample size was acknowledged by the authors as a limitation that may reduce accuracy. TRBV28, TRBJ1-2 and TRBJ2-5 were preferentially used in persistent disease, while TRBV20-1 and TRBJ2-1 were favored in newly diagnosed disease. Only the TCR beta chain was sequenced and analyzed. Only peripheral blood was studied, because thyroid tissue, the primary lesion, was inaccessible. Compared with newly diagnosed patients, persistent Graves' disease patients had lower TCR Shannon entropy and fewer highly expanded clones, which suggests clonal expansion.

The receptor library was made with multiplex PCR. Sequencing was performed on an Illumina HiSeq 4000. To build TCR beta libraries, CDR3 regions were amplified by Arm-PCR using iRepertoire HTBI primers. Before sequencing, the PCR products went through gel purification. In the authors' own workflow: A total of roughly 58 TRBV and 14 TRBJ segments were identified across samples and were used for gene usage analysis of CDR3 amino acid clonotypes. Filtered high-quality paired reads were merged into contigs using COPE and FqMerger. BLAST was used to align contigs to IMGT TRBV, TRBD and TRBJ reference genes, with CDR3 defined following IMGT. Any clonotype with a frequency above 0.1% was classified as a highly expanded clone. Shannon entropy was used to measure repertoire diversity, and the Gini coefficient was used to measure V-J evenness. Public clonotypes were defined as clonotypes shared by more than one individual. TCRdb passed the public sequencing reads through fastp at Q25 and MiXCR, retaining productive beta sequences. Rows with a matching CDR3 protein are joined into one entry that keeps the most common DNA and genes. It is TCRdb's table, rather than the study itself, that gives the V and J calls and clone size. The sample table shows 450,000 to 500,000 distinct CDR3 sequences, and about 17% are seen once. The ten largest clones add up to approximately 12% of the sample.

This clonotype came up many times. Its recognized antigen is unknown. No quality values exist for individual bases; no much larger clone is one base distant. These data also formed part of another study, on T cells in Graves' hyperthyroidism and ophthalmopathy. Per the second study: Stable Graves' hyperthyroidism was defined as the absence of progression to ophthalmopathy over 18 months of follow-up. Hyperthyroidism patients were newly diagnosed, had a disease duration of under 2 months, and were aged 18 to 65 years. Patients with uncontrolled infections, other autoimmune diseases, pregnancy or lactation were excluded. Clinical symptoms, serum thyroxine and TRAb, thyroid ultrasound, and orbital computed tomography formed the basis for the diagnoses. A first-round RT-PCR of the TCR CDR3 used the HTBI primer set with the Qiagen OneStep RT-PCR kit. Most expanded thyroid clonotypes (frequency above 0.001) were also detected in blood, suggesting blood repertoires may reflect thyroid immune responses. In cross-validation, a model built on a 13 V-J signature told ophthalmopathy apart from stable hyperthyroidism with 87.88% sensitivity and roughly 81% specificity, and in testing the same model reached 80%/75%. In validation, progression to ophthalmopathy was predicted by the model with around 71% sensitivity and 72% to 80% specificity, a median of approximately 7.1 months before onset. TCR V-J signatures able to tell the groups apart were searched for in a discovery cohort of some 100 patients, of whom roughly 42 had Graves' ophthalmopathy and around 57 had stable Graves' hyperthyroidism. Whether ophthalmopathy could be predicted prospectively was tested in an independent validation cohort made up of about 18 hyperthyroidism patients plus 17 patients who later progressed to ophthalmopathy. The 100 or so discovery patients were randomly split 7:3 into training and test sets. In addition, the study compared T-cell repertoires in thyroid tissue and in blood from six Graves' hyperthyroidism patients. Following sampling, methimazole starting at 30 mg daily was given to hyperthyroidism patients, and high-dose intravenous methylprednisolone was given to ophthalmopathy patients. Libraries were constructed in a second round of multiplex PCR, after which size selection and purification were carried out. Libraries were sequenced paired-end with 100 bp reads on an Illumina HiSeq2000. SOAPnuke was used to process the raw data, removing reads that contained adapters or uncalled bases, had a mean Phred below 15, or lacked an exact match to the constant primer or identifier. COPE v1.2.5 was used to merge high-quality paired reads, and clonotypes were defined as unique nucleotide sequences. MiTCR v1.1 was used to align the clonotypes against IMGT TRBV, TRBD and TRBJ reference segments. Only V-J combinations with frequency above 0.0001, covering 99.2% of repertoires, were analysed. A TCS score was defined as the ratio between F50 (clonal expansion) and ExV (chaos), using BLOSUM62-based TCRdist between CDR3 peptides within each V-J. Welch's t-statistics and random forest reduced just over 500 V-J features to about 13, which were used in a naive Bayes classifier (R e1071). No statistical method was used to set the sample size in advance, and investigators knew the group allocation. The paper reports TCR Vbeta CDR3 sequencing of 130 to 150 peripheral blood samples: fewer than 50 ophthalmopathy, 75 to 80 hyperthyroidism and around 17 progressor patients.

The V gene is TRBV6-9 and the J gene is TRBJ1-1; TRBD1 matches 8 bases in the middle. The input for sequencing was peripheral blood mononuclear cells (PBMCs), taken at new diagnosis, from a patient treated with antithyroid drugs. The TCR comes from a man aged 35 to 55 with Graves disease. Donor details come from another sample of the same person, matched by shared clones. The DNA is TGTGCCAGCAGTTTCTCGACAGGGGCAAACACTGAAGCTTTCTTT. This codes for CASSFSTGANTEAFF.